This section outlines one T cell receptor (beta chain) sequence together with its context. Its specificity is not known. In every patient, relapse followed autologous stem cell transplantation, while exposure to brentuximab vedotin differed. This specimen belongs to a study of PD-1 blockade in classical Hodgkin lymphoma. General study points: Researchers reported that CD4+ TCR diversity, though not CD8+, rose significantly by C4D1.

V lost 0 bases and J 6 bases, leaving 5 bases between the germline ends. Germline V gene lookup returns CDR1 DFQATT and CDR2 SNEGSKA (reference sequence). This CDR3 is built from 11 residues. Clones were sequenced by immunoSEQ multiplex PCR, and TCRdb holds only the in-frame ones, with some missing. The data hold 15,000 or so clones, with roughly four fifths observed a single time. The V call is TRBV20-1, the J call TRBJ1-1, with D unclear. This receptor was taken from a human donor with classical Hodgkin lymphoma. The sequencing here drew on peripheral blood mononuclear cells (PBMCs), taken at baseline. The CDR3 DNA sequence: TGCAGTGCTAGAGAGGGATCTGAAGCTTTCTTT. Its protein product is CSAREGSEAFF.